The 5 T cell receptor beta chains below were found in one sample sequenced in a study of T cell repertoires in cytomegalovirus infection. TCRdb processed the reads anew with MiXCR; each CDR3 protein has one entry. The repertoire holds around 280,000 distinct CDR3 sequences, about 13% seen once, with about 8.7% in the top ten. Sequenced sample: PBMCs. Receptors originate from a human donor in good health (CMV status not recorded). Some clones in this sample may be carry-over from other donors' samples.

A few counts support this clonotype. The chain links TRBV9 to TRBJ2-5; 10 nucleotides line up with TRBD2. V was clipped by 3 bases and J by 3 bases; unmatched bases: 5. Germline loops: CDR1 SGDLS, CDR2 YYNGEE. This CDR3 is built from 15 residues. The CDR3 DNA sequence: TGTGCCAGCAGCGACATTAGCGGGGGGAAAGAGACCCAGTACTTC. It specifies CASSDISGGKETQYF.

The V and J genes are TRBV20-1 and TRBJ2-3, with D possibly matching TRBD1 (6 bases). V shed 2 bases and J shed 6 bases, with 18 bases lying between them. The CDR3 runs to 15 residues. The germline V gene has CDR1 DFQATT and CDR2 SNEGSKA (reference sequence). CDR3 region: CSARTSSGAWDTQYF. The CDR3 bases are TGCAGTGCTAGAACTTCGTCAGGGGCGTGGGATACGCAGTATTTT.

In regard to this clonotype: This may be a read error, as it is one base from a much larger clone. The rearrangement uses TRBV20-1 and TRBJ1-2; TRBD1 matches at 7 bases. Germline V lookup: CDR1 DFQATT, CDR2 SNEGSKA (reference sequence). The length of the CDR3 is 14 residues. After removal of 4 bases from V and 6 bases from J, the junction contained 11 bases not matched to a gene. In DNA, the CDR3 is TGCAGTGCTATCCCAACCGACAGGGTTGATGGCTACACCTTC. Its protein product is CSAIPTDRVDGYTF.

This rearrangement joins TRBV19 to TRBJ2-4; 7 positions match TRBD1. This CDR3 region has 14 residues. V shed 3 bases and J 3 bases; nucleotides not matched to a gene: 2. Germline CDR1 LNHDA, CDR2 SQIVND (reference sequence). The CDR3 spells CASSIRDSKNIQYF. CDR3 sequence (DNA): TGTGCCAGTAGTATCCGGGACAGCAAAAACATTCAGTACTTC.

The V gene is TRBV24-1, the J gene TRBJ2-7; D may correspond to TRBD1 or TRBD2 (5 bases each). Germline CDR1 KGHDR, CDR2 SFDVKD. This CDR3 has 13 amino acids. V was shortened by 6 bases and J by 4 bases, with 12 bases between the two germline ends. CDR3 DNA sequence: TGTGCCACCAGTCCCCGGGGACGTTACGAGCAGTACTTC. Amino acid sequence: CATSPRGRYEQYF.